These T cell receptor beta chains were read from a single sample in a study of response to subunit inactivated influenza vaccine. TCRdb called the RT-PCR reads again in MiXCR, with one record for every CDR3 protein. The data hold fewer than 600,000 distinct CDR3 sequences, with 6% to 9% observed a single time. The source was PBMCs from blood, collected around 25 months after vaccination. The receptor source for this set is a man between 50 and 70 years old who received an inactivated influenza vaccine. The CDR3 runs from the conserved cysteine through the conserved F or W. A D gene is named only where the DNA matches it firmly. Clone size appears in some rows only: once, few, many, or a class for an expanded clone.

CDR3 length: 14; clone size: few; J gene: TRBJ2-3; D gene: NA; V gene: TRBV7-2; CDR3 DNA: TGTGCCAGCAGCCCTACTAGCTACACAGATACGCAGTATTTT; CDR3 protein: CASSPTSYTDTQYF
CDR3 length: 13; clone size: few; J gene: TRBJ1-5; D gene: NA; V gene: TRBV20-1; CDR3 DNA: TGCAGTGCTACCGGGATCAGGGATCAGCCCCAGCATTTT; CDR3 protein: CSATGIRDQPQHF
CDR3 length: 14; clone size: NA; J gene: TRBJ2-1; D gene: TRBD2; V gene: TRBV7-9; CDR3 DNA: TGTGCCAGCAGCTTACGGCGGGAGGGCCTAGAGCAGTTCTTC; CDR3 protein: CASSLRREGLEQFF
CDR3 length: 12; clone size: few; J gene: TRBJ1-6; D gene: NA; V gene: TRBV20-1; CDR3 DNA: TGCAGTGCCAAACTAGCTCATTCACCCCTCCACTTT; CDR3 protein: CSAKLAHSPLHF
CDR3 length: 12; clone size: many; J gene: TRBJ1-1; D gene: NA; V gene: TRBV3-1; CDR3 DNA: TGTGCCAGCAGCCAACGGAACACTGAAGCTTTCTTT; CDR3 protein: CASSQRNTEAFF
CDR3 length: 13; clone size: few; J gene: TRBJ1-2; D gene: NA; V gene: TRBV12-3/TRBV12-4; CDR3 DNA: TGTGCCAGCAGGCCCCCCGGACACTATGGCTACACCTTC; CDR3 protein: CASRPPGHYGYTF
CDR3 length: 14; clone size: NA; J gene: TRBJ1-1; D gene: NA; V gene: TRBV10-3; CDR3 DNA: TGTGCCATCAGGAAGACAGTAATGAACACTGAAGCTTTCTTT; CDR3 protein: CAIRKTVMNTEAFF
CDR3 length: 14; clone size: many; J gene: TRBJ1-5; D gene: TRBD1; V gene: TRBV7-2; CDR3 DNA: TGTGCCAGCAGCTTAGCAGGGGGCCCTCAGCCCCAGCATTTT; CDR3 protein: CASSLAGGPQPQHF
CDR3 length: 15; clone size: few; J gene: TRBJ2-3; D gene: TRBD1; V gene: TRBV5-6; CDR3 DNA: TGTGCCAGCAGACGCAGGGGGCCGAGCACAGATACGCAGTATTTT; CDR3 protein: CASRRRGPSTDTQYF
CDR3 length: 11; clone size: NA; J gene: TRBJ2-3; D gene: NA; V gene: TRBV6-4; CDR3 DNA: TGTGCCACCTTGTTGTCAGATACGCAGTATTTT; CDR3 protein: CATLLSDTQYF
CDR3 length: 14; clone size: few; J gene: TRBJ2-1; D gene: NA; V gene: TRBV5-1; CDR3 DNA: TGCGCCAGCTCACCGGGGGGCTTCTACAATGAGCAGTTCTTC; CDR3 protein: CASSPGGFYNEQFF
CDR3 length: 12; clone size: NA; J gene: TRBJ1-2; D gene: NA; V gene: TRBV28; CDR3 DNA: TGTGCCAGCAGAGCGGGCCCTTATGGCTACACCTTC; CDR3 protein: CASRAGPYGYTF
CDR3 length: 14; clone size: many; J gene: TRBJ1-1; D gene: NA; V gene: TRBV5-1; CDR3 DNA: TGCGCCAGCAGCTTGTATAAATCTCCAGATGAAGCTTTCTTT; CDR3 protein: CASSLYKSPDEAFF
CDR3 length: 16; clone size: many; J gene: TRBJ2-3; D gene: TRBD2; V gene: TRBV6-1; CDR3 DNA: TGTGCCAGCAGTGAAGCGTTTAAGCGGGGAGCAGATACGCAGTATTTT; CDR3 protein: CASSEAFKRGADTQYF
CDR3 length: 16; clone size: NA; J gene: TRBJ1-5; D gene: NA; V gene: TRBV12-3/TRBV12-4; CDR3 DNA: TGTGCCAGCAGTTACCAAACAGGCGTTAGCAATGAGCCCCAGCATTTT; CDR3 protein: CASSYQTGVSNEPQHF
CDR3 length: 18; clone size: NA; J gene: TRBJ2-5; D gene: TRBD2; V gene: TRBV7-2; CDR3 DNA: TGTGCCAGCAGCTTAAGGGCTAGCGGGAGTCGAAACCAAGAGACCCAGTACTTC; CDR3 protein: CASSLRASGSRNQETQYF
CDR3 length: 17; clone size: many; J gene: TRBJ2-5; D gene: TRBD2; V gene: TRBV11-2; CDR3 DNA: TGTGCCAGCAGCCTATCGACTAGCGGGGGCGAACAAGAGACCCAGTACTTC; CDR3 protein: CASSLSTSGGEQETQYF
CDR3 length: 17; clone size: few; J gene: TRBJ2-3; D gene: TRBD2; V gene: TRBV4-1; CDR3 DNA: TGCGCCAGCAGCCAAGATGGGGTAGCGGGGGCCACAGATACGCAGTATTTT; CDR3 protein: CASSQDGVAGATDTQYF
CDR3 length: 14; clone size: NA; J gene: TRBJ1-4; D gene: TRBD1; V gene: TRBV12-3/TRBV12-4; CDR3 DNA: TGTGCCAGCAAGCGACAGGGTTGGGATGAAAAACTGTTTTTT; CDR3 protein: CASKRQGWDEKLFF
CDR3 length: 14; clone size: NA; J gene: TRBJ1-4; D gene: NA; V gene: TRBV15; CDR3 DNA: TGTGCCACCAGTCCCAGGGCGACTAATGAAAAACTGTTTTTT; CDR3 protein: CATSPRATNEKLFF
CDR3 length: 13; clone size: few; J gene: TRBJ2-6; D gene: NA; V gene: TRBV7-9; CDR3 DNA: TGTGCCAGCACAGGAACTGGGGCCAACGTCCTGACTTTC; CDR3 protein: CASTGTGANVLTF
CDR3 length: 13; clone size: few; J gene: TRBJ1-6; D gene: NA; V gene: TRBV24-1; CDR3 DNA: TGTGCCACCAGTGCCTCAAGTAATTCACCCCTCCACTTT; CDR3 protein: CATSASSNSPLHF
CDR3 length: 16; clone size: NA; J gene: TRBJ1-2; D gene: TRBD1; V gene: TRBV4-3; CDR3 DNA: TGCGCCAGCAGCCAAGGAGGGGACAGGGCTCAAGGTGGCTACACCTTC; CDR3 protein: CASSQGGDRAQGGYTF
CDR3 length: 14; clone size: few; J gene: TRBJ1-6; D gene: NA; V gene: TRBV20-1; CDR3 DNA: TGCAGTGCTTCGCCGGACACCAATAATTCACCCCTCCACTTT; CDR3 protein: CSASPDTNNSPLHF
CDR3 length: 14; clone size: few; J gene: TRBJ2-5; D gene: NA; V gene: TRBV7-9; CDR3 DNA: TGTGCCAGCAGCCCCATGACGGGGAGGGAGACCCAGTACTTC; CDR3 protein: CASSPMTGRETQYF
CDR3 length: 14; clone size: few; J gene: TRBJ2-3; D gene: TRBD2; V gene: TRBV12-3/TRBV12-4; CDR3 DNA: TGTGCCAGCAGGCGTAGCGGGAGCACAGATACGCAGTATTTT; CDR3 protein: CASRRSGSTDTQYF
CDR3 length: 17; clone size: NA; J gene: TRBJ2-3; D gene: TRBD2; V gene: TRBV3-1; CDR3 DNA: TGTGCCAGCAGCCAGGATGAAGCGGGAGGGAACACAGATACGCAGTATTTT; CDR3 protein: CASSQDEAGGNTDTQYF
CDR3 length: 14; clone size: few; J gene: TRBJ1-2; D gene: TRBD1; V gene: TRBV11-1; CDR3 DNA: TGTGCCAGCAGCCCGTCCGGGACAGGCTATGGCTACACCTTC; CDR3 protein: CASSPSGTGYGYTF
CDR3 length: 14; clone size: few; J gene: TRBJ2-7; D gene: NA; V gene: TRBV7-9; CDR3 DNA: TGTGCCAGCAGCTTAGTGGGCAGGGGCTACGAGCAGTACTTC; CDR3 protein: CASSLVGRGYEQYF
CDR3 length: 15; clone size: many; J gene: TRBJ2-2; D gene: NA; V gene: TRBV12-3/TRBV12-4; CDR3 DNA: TGTGCCAGCCGTCGTGGGACAACGAACACCGGGGAGCTGTTTTTT; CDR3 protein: CASRRGTTNTGELFF
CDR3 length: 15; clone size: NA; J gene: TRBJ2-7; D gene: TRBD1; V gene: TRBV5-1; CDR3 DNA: TGCGCCAGCCAGGGGACCGGGACAGGGTACAACGAGCAGTACTTC; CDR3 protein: CASQGTGTGYNEQYF
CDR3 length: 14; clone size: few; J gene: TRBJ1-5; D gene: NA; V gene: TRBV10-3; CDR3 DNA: TGTGCCATCAGTGAGTCGGAGGGTTCTCAGCCCCAGCATTTT; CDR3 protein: CAISESEGSQPQHF
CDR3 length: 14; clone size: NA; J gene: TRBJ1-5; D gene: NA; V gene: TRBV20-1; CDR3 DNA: TGCAGTGCTAGACCGGGATTTAGCAATCAGCCCCAGCATTTT; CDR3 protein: CSARPGFSNQPQHF
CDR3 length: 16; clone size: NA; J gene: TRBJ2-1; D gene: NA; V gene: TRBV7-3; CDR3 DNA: TGTGCCAGCAGCTTAGGGGCTAGCGTAACCTACAATGAGCAGTTCTTC; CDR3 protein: CASSLGASVTYNEQFF
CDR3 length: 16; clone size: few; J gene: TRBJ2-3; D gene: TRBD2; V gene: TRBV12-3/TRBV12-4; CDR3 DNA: TGTGCCAGCGCCAGGACTAGCGGGGCTTTCACAGATACGCAGTATTTT; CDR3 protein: CASARTSGAFTDTQYF
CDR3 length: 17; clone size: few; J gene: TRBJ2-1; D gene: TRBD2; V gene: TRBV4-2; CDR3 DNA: TGTGCCAGCAGCCATTCGACTAGCGGGGATTCCTACAATGAGCAGTTCTTC; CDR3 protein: CASSHSTSGDSYNEQFF
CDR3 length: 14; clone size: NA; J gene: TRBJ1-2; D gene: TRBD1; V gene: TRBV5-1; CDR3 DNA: TGCGCCAGCAGCTTAAAGACAGGGATGGACGGCTACACCTTC; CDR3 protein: CASSLKTGMDGYTF
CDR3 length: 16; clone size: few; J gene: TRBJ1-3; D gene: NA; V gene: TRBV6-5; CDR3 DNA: TGTGCCAGCAGTTTCTCAACACATAGCTCTGGAAACACCATATATTTT; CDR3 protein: CASSFSTHSSGNTIYF
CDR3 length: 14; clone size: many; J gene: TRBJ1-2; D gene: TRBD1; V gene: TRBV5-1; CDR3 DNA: TGCGCCAGCAGCCCACCGGGACAGGGCGGTGGCTACACCTTC; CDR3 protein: CASSPPGQGGGYTF
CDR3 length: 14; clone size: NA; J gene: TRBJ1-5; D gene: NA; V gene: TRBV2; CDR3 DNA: TGTGCCAGCAGTGAACTACAGTTCAATCAGCCCCAGCATTTT; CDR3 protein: CASSELQFNQPQHF
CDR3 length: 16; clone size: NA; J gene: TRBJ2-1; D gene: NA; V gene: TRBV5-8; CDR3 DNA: TGTGCCAGCAGCTCAGGGACGTCTAACTCCTACAATGAGCAGTTCTTC; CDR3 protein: CASSSGTSNSYNEQFF
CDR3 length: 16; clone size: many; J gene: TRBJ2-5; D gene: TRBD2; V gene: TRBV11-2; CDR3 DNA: TGTGCCAGCAGCCCGGGACTAGCGGGAGAATATGAGACCCAGTACTTC; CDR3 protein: CASSPGLAGEYETQYF
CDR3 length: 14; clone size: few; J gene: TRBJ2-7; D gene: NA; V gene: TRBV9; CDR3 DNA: TGTGCCAGCAGCGTAGATGTAGAGTATTACGAGCAGTACTTC; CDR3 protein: CASSVDVEYYEQYF
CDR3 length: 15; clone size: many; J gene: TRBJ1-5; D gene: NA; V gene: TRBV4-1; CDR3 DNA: TGCGCCAGCAGCCAACGACAGTTTAGCAATCAGCCCCAGCATTTT; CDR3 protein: CASSQRQFSNQPQHF
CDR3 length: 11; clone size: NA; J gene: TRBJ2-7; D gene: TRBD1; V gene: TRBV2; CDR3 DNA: TGTGCCAGTAAGACAGGGTATGAGCAGTACTTC; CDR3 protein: CASKTGYEQYF